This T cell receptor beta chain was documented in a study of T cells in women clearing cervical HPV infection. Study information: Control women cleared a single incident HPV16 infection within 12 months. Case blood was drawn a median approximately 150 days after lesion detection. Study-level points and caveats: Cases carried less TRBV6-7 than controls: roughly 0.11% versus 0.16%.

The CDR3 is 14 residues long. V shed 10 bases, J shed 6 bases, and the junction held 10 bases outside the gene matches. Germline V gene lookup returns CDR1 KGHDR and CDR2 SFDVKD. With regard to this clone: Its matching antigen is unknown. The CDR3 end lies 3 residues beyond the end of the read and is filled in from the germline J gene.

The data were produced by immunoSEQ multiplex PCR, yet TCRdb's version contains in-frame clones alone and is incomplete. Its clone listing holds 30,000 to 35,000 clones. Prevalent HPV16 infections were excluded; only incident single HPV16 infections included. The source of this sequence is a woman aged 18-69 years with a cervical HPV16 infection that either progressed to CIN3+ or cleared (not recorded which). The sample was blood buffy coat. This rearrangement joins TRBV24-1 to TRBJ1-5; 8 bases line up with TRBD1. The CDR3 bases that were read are TGTGCCACTCAGGGGGCTTATAGAAGTCAGCCC. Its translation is CATQGAYRSQP. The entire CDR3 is CATQGAYRSQPQHF.